The clone carrying this T cell receptor (beta chain) has a handful of counts. The target antigen is unknown. Every donor had blood drawn once into heparin, around 100 mL on average. Cells sorted by CD45RO/CCR7/CD25/CD127/CD95/CD27 comprised CD4+ naive, central memory, regulatory and stem cell-like memory cells. These data originate in a study of beta chain features in type 1 diabetes. Findings and caveats of the study: Shortening of TCRB CDR3s, moderate but significant, appeared in all four CD4+ subsets of Type 1 diabetes patients. In the patient group, naive, central memory and Treg TCRB repertoires seemed more alike than in the healthy donor group.

The isolated RNA, all of it, was reverse transcribed, so expressed TCRB transcripts were what got sequenced. Only in-frame clones appear in the TCRdb table, and some are missing; sequencing was by immunoSEQ multiplex PCR. Of around 45,000 clones listed, 35% to 55% are singletons. Germline assignment: CDR1 SGHRS and CDR2 YFSETQ. This CDR3 comprises 14 residues. The V and J ends lost 5 bases and 0 bases respectively, with 11 bases between them. The material sequenced was stem cell memory CD4+ T cells from blood. The receptor comes from a young man with type 1 diabetes. The V gene is TRBV5-1, the J gene TRBJ1-2, with D perhaps matching TRBD1 (6 bases). The chain's CDR3 is CASSPGTTNYGYTF. The CDR3 DNA sequence: TGCGCCAGCAGTCCCGGGACAACTAACTATGGCTACACCTTC.